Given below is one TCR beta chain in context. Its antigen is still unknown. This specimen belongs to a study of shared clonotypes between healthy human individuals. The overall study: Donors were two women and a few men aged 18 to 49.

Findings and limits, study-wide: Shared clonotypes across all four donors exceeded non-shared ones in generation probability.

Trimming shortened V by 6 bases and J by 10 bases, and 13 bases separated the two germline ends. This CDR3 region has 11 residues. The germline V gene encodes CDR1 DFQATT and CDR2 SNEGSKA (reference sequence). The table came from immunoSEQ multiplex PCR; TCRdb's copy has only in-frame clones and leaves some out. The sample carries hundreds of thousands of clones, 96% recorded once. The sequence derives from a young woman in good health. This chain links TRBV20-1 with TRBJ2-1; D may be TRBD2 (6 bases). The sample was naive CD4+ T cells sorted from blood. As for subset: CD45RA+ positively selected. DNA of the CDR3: TGCAGTGCCATGACTAGGGCCGAGCAGTTCTTC. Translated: CSAMTRAEQFF.